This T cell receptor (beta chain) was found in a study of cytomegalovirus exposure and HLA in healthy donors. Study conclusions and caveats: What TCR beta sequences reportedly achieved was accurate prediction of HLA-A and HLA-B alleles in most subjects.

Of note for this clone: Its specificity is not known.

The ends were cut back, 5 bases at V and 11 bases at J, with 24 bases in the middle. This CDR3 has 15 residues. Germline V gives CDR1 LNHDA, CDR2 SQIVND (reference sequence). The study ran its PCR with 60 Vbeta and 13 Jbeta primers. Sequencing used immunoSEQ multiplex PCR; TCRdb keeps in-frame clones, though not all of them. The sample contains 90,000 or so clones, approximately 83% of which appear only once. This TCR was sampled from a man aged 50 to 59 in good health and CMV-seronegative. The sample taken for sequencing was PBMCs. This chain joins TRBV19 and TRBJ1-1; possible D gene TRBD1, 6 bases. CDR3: CASSPIPRQAGGAFF. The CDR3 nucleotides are TGTGCCAGTAGTCCCATCCCGCGACAGGCTGGGGGTGCTTTCTTT.